These 31 T cell receptor beta chains were sequenced from one sample in a study of cytomegalovirus exposure and HLA in healthy donors. The PCR contained 60 Vbeta and 13 Jbeta primers. Produced via immunoSEQ multiplex PCR; TCRdb's table is partial and in-frame only. The table lists 100,000 to 150,000 clones, 75% of them singletons, with 3% to 4% in the top ten. Sequences were obtained from PBMCs. The receptors were sampled from a woman aged 45-59 years in good health and CMV-seronegative.

In its sample, this clone was seen once. The V gene is TRBV19, the J gene TRBJ1-5, with 9 bases lining up with TRBD1. V was clipped by 5 bases and J by 4 bases; unmatched bases: 9. Germline V gives CDR1 LNHDA, CDR2 SQIVND (reference sequence). This CDR3 contains 16 residues. CDR3 coding DNA: TGTGCCAGTAGTCCACAGGGGGCGGAGGGAAATCAGCCCCAGCATTTT. Encoded protein: CASSPQGAEGNQPQHF. The complete variable domain, with remaining parts taken from reference TRBV19 and TRBJ1-5, reads DGGITQSPKYLFRKEGQNVTLSCEQNLNHDAMYWYRQDPGQGLRLIYYSQIVNDFQKGDIAEGYSVSREKKESFPLTVTSAQKNPTAFYLCASSPQGAEGNQPQHFGDGTRLSIL.

The chain carries TRBV7-2 and TRBJ2-1; TRBD2 aligns across 13 bases. Germline assignment: CDR1 SGHTA and CDR2 FQGNSA. V was pared by 2 bases and J by 0 bases, with 7 bases of the junction left unmatched. The CDR3 runs to 19 residues. The CDR3 spells CASSLWSGLAGVSYNEQFF. The CDR3 nucleotides are TGTGCCAGCAGCTTATGGTCAGGACTAGCGGGAGTCTCCTACAATGAGCAGTTCTTC.

The J gene is TRBJ2-3, the V gene TRBV9; 7 nucleotides match TRBD2. This CDR3 is 16 amino acids long. Germline V CDR1 and CDR2: SGDLS, YYNGEE. The junction had 6 bases not matched to a gene; V was cut back by 0 bases and J by 2 bases. CDR3 loop: CASSVGSSGPTDTQYF. The DNA of the CDR3 is TGTGCCAGCAGCGTAGGATCTAGCGGCCCCACAGATACGCAGTATTTT.

This chain links TRBV19 with TRBJ1-4; no firm D call. V lost 8 bases to trimming and J lost 4 bases, with 11 bases between them. Germline V gene sequence: CDR1 LNHDA, CDR2 SQIVND (reference sequence). The CDR3 length is 13 residues. CDR3 nucleotide sequence: TGTGCCAGTCAACTTCGCGGTAATGAAAAACTGTTTTTT. Translating gives CASQLRGNEKLFF.

The chain joins TRBV6-4 to TRBJ1-1, with 8 bases fitting TRBD1. CDR3 length: 13 amino acids. J lost 11 bases, V lost 6 bases, and 11 bases had no gene match. Germline lookup yields CDR1 MRHNA and CDR2 SNTAGT. CDR3 nucleotides: TGTGCCAGCAGCGAACCTCCGACAGGGGTGGCTTTCTTT. This encodes CASSEPPTGVAFF.

There are a few counts of this clone. The chain uses TRBV7-2 and TRBJ1-1; D might be TRBD1 (5 bases). Trimming removed 6 bases from V and 6 bases from J, with 29 bases in between. CDR1 is SGHTA and CDR2 is FQGNSA in the germline V gene. The CDR3 spans 18 residues. CDR3 region: CASRDKLRSGLFKPEAFF. For the CDR3, the DNA is TGTGCCAGCAGGGACAAACTCCGCTCAGGGCTGTTTAAGCCTGAAGCTTTCTTT.

The chain recombines TRBV6-6 with TRBJ2-7; D uncertain. V was trimmed by 6 bases and J by 7 bases, leaving 16 bases between them. Germline V gives CDR1 MNHNY, CDR2 SVGAGI (reference sequence). The CDR3 totals 13 residues. The CDR3 coding sequence is TGTGCCAGCAGCCCCCCCGCGATTTGGGAGCAGTACTTC. Translation: CASSPPAIWEQYF.

This chain joins TRBV7-9 and TRBJ2-4, with D possibly matching TRBD2 (5 bases). Germline values: CDR1 SEHNR, CDR2 FQNEAQ (reference sequence). V dropped 0 bases and J dropped 1 base, with 19 bases sitting between them. The CDR3 spans 19 residues. CDR3 residues: CASSLAVGSLIAAKNIQYF. The CDR3 nucleotides read TGTGCCAGCAGCTTAGCGGTAGGGAGTTTAATCGCGGCCAAAAACATTCAGTACTTC.

This sequence joins TRBV14 and TRBJ1-6; D is undetermined. Germline V gene data show CDR1 as SGHDN and CDR2 as FVKESK. CDR3 size: 18 residues. V was pared by 3 bases and J by 5 bases, with 20 bases between. The CDR3 spells CASSHRSSSGQDNSPLHF. The CDR3 DNA sequence: TGTGCCAGCAGCCATCGAAGTTCATCTGGGCAGGATAATTCACCCCTCCACTTT.

The count of this clone is one. The chain carries TRBV5-4 and TRBJ1-1; possibly TRBD1 for D (5 bases). The germline V gene has CDR1 SGHNT and CDR2 YYREEE (reference sequence). The CDR3 is 13 amino acids. Deletions cut 6 bases from V and 9 bases from J, with 18 bases between. The CDR3 DNA is TGTGCCAGCACCTTAGACAGCAAACTCAAAGCTTTCTTT. Translating gives CASTLDSKLKAFF.

This clone was seen just once. This rearrangement joins TRBV30 to TRBJ2-1; 9 bases fit TRBD1. CDR1 is GTSNPN, CDR2 SVGIG, per germline (reference sequence). The CDR3 is 15 amino acids. V dropped 3 bases and J dropped 2; count of bases not matched to a gene: 5. The CDR3 nucleotides are TGTGCCTGGAGGGGGACAGGGCAGGCCTACAATGAGCAGTTCTTC. It codes for CAWRGTGQAYNEQFF. Looking up the rest from reference TRBV30 and TRBJ2-1 gives the full variable domain: SQTIHQWPATLVQPVGSPLSLECTVEGTSNPNLYWYRQAAGRGLQLLFYSVGIGQISSEVPQNLSASRPQDRQFILSSKKLLLSDSGFYLCAWRGTGQAYNEQFFGPGTRLTVL.

The chain has TRBV2 and TRBJ2-3; 9 positions match TRBD2. Per germline, CDR1 SNHLY and CDR2 FYNNEI. This CDR3 comprises 14 residues. V shed 9 bases, J shed 4 bases, and the junction held 8 bases outside the gene matches. CDR3 bases: TGTGCCAGTCGGCAGCGGGAGGTGGCAGATACGCAGTATTTT. Amino acid sequence: CASRQREVADTQYF. The variable domain in full, completed from reference TRBV2 and TRBJ2-3, reads EPEVTQTPSHQVTQMGQEVILRCVPISNHLYFYWYRQILGQKVEFLVSFYNNEISEKSEIFDDQFSVERPDGSNFTLKIRSTKLEDSAMYFCASRQREVADTQYFGPGTRLTVL.

CDR3 region: CASSLAAGRILTF. The DNA for the CDR3 is TGCGCCAGCAGCTTGGCCGCAGGCAGGATTCTCACCTTC. The chain joins TRBV5-1 to TRBJ1-2, with D hard to call. The CDR3 totals 13 residues. Trimming removed 0 bases from V and 13 bases from J, with 16 bases in between. CDR1 and CDR2 from the germline V gene are SGHRS and YFSETQ.

The J gene is TRBJ1-4, the V gene TRBV18; D unresolved. The CDR3 has 16 amino acids. Germline-derived CDR1 and CDR2 are KGHSH and LQKENI. V shed 3 bases and J shed 7 bases, with 18 bases lying between them. In nucleotides, the CDR3 is TGTGCCAGCTCACCCGGTGCGGGCATAACGGGTGAAAAACTGTTTTTT. Amino acids: CASSPGAGITGEKLFF.

This clone was counted between two and nine times. The V and J genes are TRBV28 and TRBJ1-1; TRBD1 matches 10 bases. J was trimmed by 1 base and V by 6 bases; bases with no gene match: 8. The CDR3 has 16 amino acids. The germline V gene encodes CDR1 MDHEN and CDR2 SYDVKM. CDR3 sequence: CASSLTGGGQNTEAFF. Here the CDR3 DNA reads TGTGCCAGCAGCCTGACAGGGGGCGGACAGAACACTGAAGCTTTCTTT.

The chain has TRBV5-1 and TRBJ1-2; the D gene is possibly TRBD1 (5 bases). The CDR3 is 18 amino acids. Trimming took off 4 bases at V and 2 bases at J, with 24 bases between the two ends. Germline CDR1 SGHRS, CDR2 YFSETQ. This CDR3 reads CASSATQFGGGGNYGYTF. The CDR3 region has the DNA TGCGCCAGCAGCGCCACCCAGTTCGGTGGGGGGGGAAACTATGGCTACACCTTC.

The chain has TRBV10-3 and TRBJ2-4; 10 nucleotides match TRBD1. The CDR3 has 17 residues. Germline V CDR1 and CDR2: ENHRY, SYGVKD. The V segment lost 6 bases and the J segment 1 base; nucleotides outside the gene matches: 9. Here the CDR3 reads CAIRPPGQGEAKNIQYF. The CDR3 DNA reads as TGTGCCATCAGGCCTCCTGGACAGGGGGAGGCCAAAAACATTCAGTACTTC.

The chain recombines TRBV7-9 with TRBJ2-1; 12 nucleotides align to TRBD2. Trimming at V came to 2 bases and at J to 7 bases, leaving 6 bases not matched to a gene. CDR3 length: 16 residues. Germline V gene sequence: CDR1 SEHNR, CDR2 FQNEAQ (reference sequence). The CDR3 spells CASSLSSGRAGNEQFF. CDR3 nucleotide sequence: TGTGCCAGCAGCTTATCTAGCGGGAGGGCCGGAAATGAGCAGTTCTTC.

This rearrangement joins TRBV20-1 to TRBJ2-5; D is undetermined. With the DNA end fitting TRBJ2-7 better, the J assignment may be wrong. There are 11 residues in the CDR3. Per the germline V gene, CDR1 is DFQATT and CDR2 is SNEGSKA (reference sequence). CDR3 DNA: TGCAGTGCCCCCGTGCATCCCGAGCAGTACTTC. Its translation: CSAPVHPEQYF.

The gene calls are TRBV4-1 and TRBJ2-7; 7 bases align to TRBD1. Trimming at V came to 4 bases and at J to 7 bases, leaving 13 bases not matched to a gene. This CDR3 comprises 15 residues. Looked up from germline, CDR1 is MGHRA and CDR2 is YSYEKL. CDR3 DNA: TGCGCCAGCAGCCCACAGGGGTTGGGATCTACGGAGCAGTACTTC. Amino acids: CASSPQGLGSTEQYF.

This clone came up a few times. This chain uses TRBV5-4 with TRBJ1-2, with 8 bases lining up with TRBD1. CDR3 length: 13 amino acids. V trimming: 0 bases; J trimming: 8 bases; junction bases outside the gene matches: 3. Per the germline V gene, CDR1 is SGHNT and CDR2 is YYREEE (reference sequence). CDR3 in amino acids: CASSLDRGEGYTF. The CDR3 DNA is TGTGCCAGCAGCTTGGACAGGGGGGAAGGCTACACCTTC.

The chain carries TRBV6-1 and TRBJ2-2; TRBD1 matches 7 bases. In germline, CDR1 is MNHNS, CDR2 SASEGT. V gave up 3 bases and J gave up 1 base; unmatched junction bases: 2. There are 15 residues in the CDR3. The CDR3 loop is CASSEGTVNTGELFF. The CDR3 coding sequence is TGTGCCAGCAGTGAGGGGACAGTGAACACCGGGGAGCTGTTTTTT.

The gene calls are TRBV18 and TRBJ2-1; possible D gene TRBD1, 6 bases. This CDR3 is built from 15 residues. The ends were cut back, 5 bases at V and 0 bases at J, with 11 bases in the middle. Looked up from germline, CDR1 is KGHSH and CDR2 is LQKENI. CDR3 in DNA: TGTGCCAGCTCAACCGGGACAAACTCCTACAATGAGCAGTTCTTC. Residues: CASSTGTNSYNEQFF.

The gene calls are TRBV28 and TRBJ2-2; D might be TRBD1 (6 bases). Germline CDR1 and CDR2: MDHEN and SYDVKM. Trimming left V 7 bases short and J 3 bases short, with 24 bases between. This CDR3 region has 18 residues. The CDR3: CASIVGQGYFRDTGELFF. CDR3 in DNA: TGTGCCAGCATCGTCGGTCAGGGGTATTTCCGCGACACCGGGGAGCTGTTTTTT.

This chain links TRBV11-2 with TRBJ2-5, with D unresolved. Trimming removed 2 bases at V and 7 bases at J, with 8 bases between. This CDR3 region has 12 residues. The V gene's germline CDR1 is SGHAT and CDR2 FQNNGV. In DNA form, the CDR3 reads TGTGCCAGCAGCTTAACCCCGGGGACCCAGTACTTC. This encodes CASSLTPGTQYF.

This clone has only a few counts. J is TRBJ1-3 and V is TRBV4-3; D is undetermined. Germline CDR1 LGHNA, CDR2 YSLEER. The ends were cut back, 4 bases at V and 1 base at J, with 14 bases in the middle. There are 16 residues in the CDR3. The CDR3 region has the DNA TGCGCCAGCAGCCCCTCGGAGGAGGGTTCTGGAAACACCATATATTTT. Its protein product is CASSPSEEGSGNTIYF.

This rearrangement joins TRBV7-6 to TRBJ2-1; 10 nucleotides line up with TRBD2. The J segment lost 3 bases and the V segment lost 4 bases, leaving 3 bases of the junction unmatched. Germline V gene data show CDR1 as SGHVS and CDR2 as FNYEAQ. The CDR3 spans 15 residues. The CDR3: CASSSTSGIYNEQFF. The CDR3 DNA sequence: TGTGCCAGCAGCTCTACTAGCGGGATCTACAATGAGCAGTTCTTC.

CDR3 amino acids: CASSVVPGNTGELFF. In DNA, the CDR3 is TGTGCCAGCAGCGTAGTCCCCGGGAACACCGGGGAGCTGTTTTTT. The chain couples TRBV9 to TRBJ2-2; D gene uncertain. Germline CDR1 and CDR2: SGDLS and YYNGEE. CDR3 length equals 15 residues. V was shortened by 0 bases and J by 1 base, with 7 bases between the two germline ends.

Here the CDR3 DNA reads TGTGCCAGCAGCGGGTGGAGCACAGATACGCAGTATTTT. Residues: CASSGWSTDTQYF. The rearrangement joins TRBV25-1 to TRBJ2-3; D is unresolved. CDR3 size: 13 residues. V lost 6 bases and J 0 bases, leaving 7 bases between the germline ends. Germline-derived CDR1 and CDR2 are MGHDK and SYGVNS.

This clone was observed a handful of times. The chain couples TRBV18 to TRBJ2-3; D is undetermined. Germline loops: CDR1 KGHSH, CDR2 LQKENI. Trimming left V 2 bases short and J 4 bases short, with 10 bases between. The CDR3 totals 14 residues. Here the CDR3 reads CASSPSRSADTQYF. In DNA, the CDR3 is TGTGCCAGCTCACCATCTCGCTCGGCAGATACGCAGTATTTT.

The chain links TRBV4-1 to TRBJ2-2; 10 bases line up with TRBD2. The J segment lost 4 bases and the V segment lost 1 base, leaving 12 bases of the junction unmatched. The CDR3 has 19 amino acids. The germline V gene encodes CDR1 MGHRA and CDR2 YSYEKL. The CDR3 DNA is TGCGCCAGCAGCCAAGGTCTAGCGGGAGTAGAATACATCACCGGGGAGCTGTTTTTT. Translating gives CASSQGLAGVEYITGELFF.